One sample yielded the 18 T cell receptor beta chains listed below, sequenced in a study of T cells in Graves' hyperthyroidism and ophthalmopathy. Amplified TCR beta CDR3 regions came from RNA transcripts. TCR CDR3 regions were first amplified by RT-PCR with HTBI primers. TCRdb processed the multiplex PCR reads anew with MiXCR; each CDR3 protein has one entry. The table has some 770,000 distinct CDR3 sequences, 16% seen once. Material for sequencing was blood. These receptors were taken from a man younger than 35 with Graves' hyperthyroidism.

The gene calls are TRBV10-3 and TRBJ2-1; D not certain. V lost 2 bases to trimming and J lost 13 bases, with 12 bases between them. CDR1 ENHRY and CDR2 SYGVKD come from the germline V gene. The CDR3 totals 12 residues. For the CDR3, the DNA is TGTGCCATCAGTGAGGAGGACCCTCCCCAGTTCTTC. It encodes CAISEEDPPQFF.

This clonotype was recorded a few times. The chain employs TRBV27 and TRBJ2-7, with 11 bases that match TRBD2. CDR3 length: 16 amino acids. Looked up from germline, CDR1 is MNHEY and CDR2 is SMNVEV (reference sequence). The junction had 9 bases not matched to a gene; V was cut back by 2 bases and J by 6 bases. CDR3 residues: CASSLTIAGGPLEQYF. CDR3 coding DNA: TGTGCCAGCAGTTTAACCATAGCGGGAGGGCCTCTCGAGCAGTACTTC.

This clonotype was detected ten times or more. The V call is TRBV20-1, the J call TRBJ2-7, with 10 bases fitting TRBD1. This CDR3 has 13 residues. Germline V CDR1 and CDR2: DFQATT, SNEGSKA (reference sequence). Unmatched junction bases numbered 4, after V lost 4 bases and J lost 4 bases. Here the CDR3 reads CSATTGGVYEQYF. CDR3 bases: TGCAGTGCTACGACAGGGGGCGTTTACGAGCAGTACTTC.

CDR3: CSVQGVADTQYF. CDR3 DNA: TGCAGTGTGCAGGGGGTAGCAGATACGCAGTATTTT. The V call is TRBV20-1, the J call TRBJ2-3, with 7 bases that match TRBD1. V lost 7 bases and J lost 4; bases outside the gene matches: 5. Germline V CDR1 and CDR2: DFQATT, SNEGSKA (reference sequence). The CDR3 extends over 12 amino acids.

There are a few counts of this clonotype. CDR3 residues: CASHYSSGNTIYF. CDR3 DNA sequence: TGTGCCAGTCACTACAGCTCTGGAAACACCATATATTTT. V is TRBV3-1 and J is TRBJ1-3; D is undetermined. V was cut by 9 bases and J by 0 bases, with 9 bases left in between. The CDR3 length is 13 residues. The germline V gene encodes CDR1 LGHDT and CDR2 YNNKEL (reference sequence).

J is TRBJ1-6 and V is TRBV2; D is unresolved. CDR1 and CDR2 from the germline V gene are SNHLY and FYNNEI. The CDR3 has 11 residues. V lost 4 bases and J 14 bases, leaving 9 bases between the germline ends. The CDR3 loop reads CASSAFESLHF. CDR3 in DNA: TGTGCCAGCAGTGCATTTGAGTCCCTCCACTTT.

This clonotype has just a few counts. Here the CDR3 DNA reads TGTGCCAGCAGCTTAGCCGGGGAGGATGGCTACACCTTC. This encodes CASSLAGEDGYTF. The rearrangement links TRBV7-9 to TRBJ1-2; D unclear. The V end was cut by 0 bases, the J end by 6 bases, with 8 bases between. The CDR3 is made up of 13 amino acids. The germline V gene has CDR1 SEHNR and CDR2 FQNEAQ (reference sequence).

There are many counts of this clonotype. The chain uses TRBV2 and TRBJ2-2; D unresolved. The V gene's germline CDR1 is SNHLY and CDR2 FYNNEI. CDR3 length: 15 residues. V gave up 6 bases and J gave up 2 bases, with 13 bases separating them. This CDR3 is CASSLFEFNTGELFF. The CDR3 DNA is TGTGCCAGCAGCCTGTTCGAATTTAACACCGGGGAGCTGTTTTTT.

The chain uses TRBV12-3 or TRBV12-4 and TRBJ1-5, with 8 bases lining up with TRBD1. Losses at the gene ends were 5 bases for V and 7 bases for J; bases not matched to a gene: 10. The CDR3 sequence is 15 residues long. The CDR3 loop is CASSLGQGERQPQHF. The CDR3 DNA sequence: TGTGCCAGCAGTCTCGGACAGGGAGAACGGCAGCCCCAGCATTTT.

This clonotype was seen repeatedly, ten times or more. This chain joins TRBV30 and TRBJ2-1; 9 nucleotides agree with TRBD2. V lost 5 bases, J lost 1 base, and 6 bases stayed unmatched. Per the germline V gene, CDR1 is GTSNPN and CDR2 is SVGIG (reference sequence). This CDR3 is built from 15 residues. The CDR3 sequence: CAWEGLAESYNEQFF. The CDR3 DNA is TGTGCCTGGGAGGGACTAGCCGAGTCCTACAATGAGCAGTTCTTC. The variable domain in full, with the rest retrieved from reference TRBV30 and TRBJ2-1, is SQTIHQWPATLVQPVGSPLSLECTVEGTSNPNLYWYRQAAGRGLQLLFYSVGIGQISSEVPQNLSASRPQDRQFILSSKKLLLSDSGFYLCAWEGLAESYNEQFFGPGTRLTVL.

This clonotype was counted ten times or more. V and J are TRBV7-9 and TRBJ2-1; a possible D gene is TRBD2 (6 bases). Trimming took 11 bases from V and 4 from J, leaving 18 bases between them. CDR1 SEHNR and CDR2 FQNEAQ come from the germline V gene (reference sequence). The CDR3 has 14 amino acids. The CDR3 reads CAGMLGGTYNEQFF. CDR3 sequence (DNA): TGTGCCGGGATGCTGGGCGGGACGTACAATGAGCAGTTCTTC.

This clonotype was detected only a few times. This rearrangement joins TRBV2 to TRBJ1-3; no definite D call. This CDR3 has 15 residues. Trimming shortened V by 3 bases and J by 0 bases, and 9 bases separated the two germline ends. Germline-derived CDR1 and CDR2 are SNHLY and FYNNEI. The CDR3 loop reads CASSDSLHSGNTIYF. The CDR3 DNA follows: TGTGCCAGCAGTGATTCTTTGCACTCTGGAAACACCATATATTTT.

At least ten counts were recorded for this clonotype. The genes are TRBV28 and TRBJ1-1; D is undetermined. The germline gives CDR1 MDHEN, CDR2 SYDVKM. The V end lost 6 bases, the J end lost 1 base, and 6 bases lay between the germline ends. CDR3 size: 12 residues. The CDR3 is CASRQRNTEAFF. CDR3 nucleotides: TGTGCCAGCAGACAAAGGAACACTGAAGCTTTCTTT.

This clonotype has more than one count but fewer than ten. This CDR3 fails to terminate in the conserved phenylalanine or tryptophan, so it likely reflects a read error. The chain links TRBV28 to TRBJ1-5, with unresolved D. V was clipped by 6 bases and J by 0 bases, with 9 bases between them. Germline CDR1 and CDR2: MDHEN and SYDVKM. This CDR3 spans 14 amino acids. The CDR3 here is CASSPLASNQPQHL. CDR3 bases: TGTGCCAGCAGCCCTCTGGCTAGCAATCAGCCCCAGCATCTT.

This clonotype was recorded many times. The V call is TRBV5-1, the J call TRBJ1-1; the D gene is possibly TRBD1 (6 bases). CDR3 length: 14 amino acids. CDR1 is SGHRS, CDR2 YFSETQ, per germline. V was pared by 3 bases and J by 5 bases, with 14 bases between. The CDR3: CASSWGGPGTEAFF. The CDR3 DNA reads as TGCGCCAGCAGCTGGGGGGGGCCCGGGACTGAAGCTTTCTTT.

The chain joins TRBV27 to TRBJ1-2, with 8 bases fitting TRBD1. The junction had 11 bases not matched to a gene; V was cut back by 7 bases and J by 7 bases. The CDR3 has 14 amino acids. Germline V gives CDR1 MNHEY, CDR2 SMNVEV (reference sequence). This chain's CDR3 is CASNPTGVARGYTF. Written as DNA, the CDR3 is TGTGCCAGCAACCCGACAGGGGTGGCTCGTGGCTACACCTTC.

This clonotype was seen ten or more times. This chain links TRBV2 with TRBJ2-5; D perhaps matches TRBD2 (5 bases). Germline loops: CDR1 SNHLY, CDR2 FYNNEI. The germline V and J ends were trimmed by 1 base and 3 bases, with 6 bases remaining between them. CDR3 length: 13 residues. CDR3 sequence: CASSEVREETQYF. Written as DNA, the CDR3 is TGTGCCAGCAGTGAAGTGAGGGAAGAGACCCAGTACTTC.

About this clonotype itself: It may be a read error: a sequence one base away is much more abundant. The chain has TRBV11-2 and TRBJ2-1; a possible D gene is TRBD2 (5 bases). Per germline, CDR1 SGHAT and CDR2 FQNNGV. The CDR3 consists of 15 residues. Here the CDR3 reads CASRVTGSSCNEQFF. CDR3 bases: TGTGCCAGCAGGGTAACTGGGAGCTCCTGCAATGAGCAGTTCTTC.